The subject of this entry is one TCR beta chain. This CDR3 contains 11 residues. Germline CDR1 reads MNHEY; CDR2 reads SVGEGT. Trimming removed 4 bases from V and 3 bases from J, with 4 bases in between. As originally analysed: Estimated nucleated cell counts came from reference gene primer amplification. Sequencing was performed with immunoSEQ multiplex PCR; in TCRdb, only in-frame clones are kept and a portion is missing. Clone size and the V and J calls come from that table; the DNA yielded D and trimming. The sample carries fewer than 250,000 clones, roughly 89% recorded once. This specimen belongs to a study of blood T cell repertoires in COVID-19. Across the study: COVID-19 samples, acute and convalescent, were from the United States, Italy and Spain. Sources were T cells, B-cell-depleted T cells, or PBMCs; the material itself was cDNA or gDNA.

J is TRBJ2-7 and V is TRBV6-2 or TRBV6-3; D uncertain. This receptor was identified in a man aged 55 to 69 who had recovered from COVID-19. The sequenced sample was peripheral blood. DNA of the CDR3: TGTGCCAGCAGTTCGTTCTACGAGCAGTACTTC. Translating gives CASSSFYEQYF.